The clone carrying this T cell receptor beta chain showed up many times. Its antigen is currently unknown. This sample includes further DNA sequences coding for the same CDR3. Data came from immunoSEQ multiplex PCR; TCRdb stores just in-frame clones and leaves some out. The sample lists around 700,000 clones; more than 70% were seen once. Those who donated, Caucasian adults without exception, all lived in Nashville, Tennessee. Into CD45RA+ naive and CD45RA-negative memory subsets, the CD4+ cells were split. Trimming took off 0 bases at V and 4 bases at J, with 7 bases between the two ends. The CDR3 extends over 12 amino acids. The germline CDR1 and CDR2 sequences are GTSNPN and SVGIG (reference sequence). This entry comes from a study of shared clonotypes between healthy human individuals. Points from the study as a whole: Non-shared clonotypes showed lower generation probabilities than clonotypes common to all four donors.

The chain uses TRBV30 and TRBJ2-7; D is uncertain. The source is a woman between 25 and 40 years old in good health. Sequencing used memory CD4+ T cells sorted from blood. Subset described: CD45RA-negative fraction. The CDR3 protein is CAWSVLGYEQYF. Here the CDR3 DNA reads TGTGCCTGGAGTGTACTGGGTTACGAGCAGTACTTC.